This entry features one T cell receptor (beta chain) sequence. What it binds is unknown. Within the sample, other DNA sequences also encode this same CDR3. The sample originates from a study of OX40 agonist ivuxolimab in advanced cancers. At the level of the study: Those treated in dose escalation had hepatocellular carcinoma, melanoma, renal cell cancer or head and neck cancer. The dose-escalation cohort was about 80% male, with a mean age of around 60 years, ranging about 23 to 90.

The germline V and J ends were trimmed by 4 bases and 3 bases, with 5 bases remaining between them. Germline loops: CDR1 MDHEN, CDR2 SYDVKM. The CDR3 runs to 12 residues. Regarding the study as a whole: Clonal expansion by week 6 occurred in CD4+ and CD8+ blood T cells (at 0.1 to 3.0 mg/kg).

The method was immunoSEQ multiplex PCR; TCRdb's version includes in-frame clones alone and lacks a portion of them. The sample consists of almost 35,000 clones, roughly 80% of them appearing once. The origin of this receptor is an adult with an advanced solid tumor such as melanoma, head and neck, liver or kidney cancer. The material sequenced was CD4+ or CD8+ T cells sorted from blood, taken in a trial of the OX40 agonist ivuxolimab. The genes are TRBV28 and TRBJ2-3; D is unresolved. The DNA of the CDR3 is TGTGCCAGCAGTTCGTTGACAGATACGCAGTATTTT. Translating gives CASSSLTDTQYF.